The following is a T cell receptor (beta chain) sequence with its context. Every donor was a healthy Caucasian. Trimming pared 6 bases from V and 2 bases from J, leaving 21 bases between. The CDR3 runs to 18 residues. CDR1 SGHRS and CDR2 YFSETQ come from the germline V gene. TCRdb reanalysed the 5' RACE reads using MiXCR and keeps one entry per CDR3 protein. The sample contains 400,000 to 550,000 distinct CDR3 sequences, 14% of which appear only once. This record comes from a study of identical twins. This sample was also put to use in a study of yellow fever vaccine responses in identical twins.

The specimen sequenced was CD4+ T cells sorted from blood. The gene calls are TRBV5-1 and TRBJ2-6; D is perhaps TRBD2 (7 bases). The receptor comes from a woman in her late teens or twenties in good health. CDR3 nucleotides: TGCGCCAGCACGGGGGGCACCCGACGGGACACTGGGGCCAACGTCCTGACTTTC. It translates to CASTGGTRRDTGANVLTF.